This T cell receptor beta chain was identified during a study of blood T cell repertoires in COVID-19 (dated by TCRdb to 2020 to 2021). For the wider study: Samples from collaborators originated in the United States, Italy and Spain and spanned both the acute and convalescent phases of COVID-19. HLA class I and class II types, where available, came from metadata supplied by the sample provider rather than from assay-based typing. The samples were drawn from two sources: the first 160 participants of the ongoing ImmuneRACE study, and 1,000 to 1,500 subjects contributed by 6 global collaborators. Subjects who had been exposed to COVID-19, were actively infected with it, or had recovered from it provided the deeply sampled blood TCRbeta repertoires that made up the dataset. The prospective study material was composed of cDNA or gDNA derived from T cells, B-cell-depleted T cells, or PBMCs. The repertoires were made available in a free public database intended to serve as a resource for research on the immune response to SARS-CoV-2. The sample metadata nearly always contained a de-identified subject ID, COVID-19 status, age in years and sex.

To note about this clone: The target of this receptor is not known. No per-base quality is available; no much larger clone lies one base away.

TCRbeta CDR3 regions were amplified from genomic DNA by means of the immunoSEQ Assay, a bias-controlled multiplex PCR. On the authors' methods: The number of nucleated cells in each sample was estimated by amplification of reference gene primers within the assay. To quantify the absolute abundance of each unique TCRbeta CDR3 rearrangement, sequence reads were collapsed and filtered. Productive Simpson clonality was computed per sample as the square root of Simpson's diversity index over productive rearrangements. Not all clones reach the TCRdb copy of this immuneACCESS table, which keeps in-frame sequences only. Checked studies attribute under half of the gap to unresolved V genes and leave the rest unexplained. V and J calls and clone size follow that table, whereas D and trimming were derived from the DNA. This sample holds approximately 190,000 clones; 84% were observed only once. The ten largest clones represent 15% to 20% of the sample.

Whole blood was collected in K2EDTA tubes by collaborating institutions according to the institutions' own protocols. For TCRbeta analysis, collaborators shipped samples as frozen whole blood, isolated PBMCs, or DNA extracted from either of those sample types. The full study reports these points: Clinical and demographic metadata were provided uncurated, with the amount varying by source and participant.

The CDR1 and CDR2 encoded by the germline V gene are SGHTA and FQGNSA. CDR3 length: 15 amino acids, cysteine to phenylalanine. Left in the record is the CDR3 DNA by itself, 45 bases read in frame from the first base. V loses 7 bases, J loses 2 bases, and the germline ends lie 15 bases apart. The TCR was taken from a human donor in a cohort sampled during active COVID-19. The sequence joins TRBV7-2 to TRBJ2-1, with TRBD1 tentatively as D gene (5 bases match). Sequencing was carried out using peripheral blood. The sequenced DNA is TGTGCCAGCAAGATCGACAGCTTTACCTACAATGAGCAGTTCTTC. Its translation reads: CASKIDSFTYNEQFF.